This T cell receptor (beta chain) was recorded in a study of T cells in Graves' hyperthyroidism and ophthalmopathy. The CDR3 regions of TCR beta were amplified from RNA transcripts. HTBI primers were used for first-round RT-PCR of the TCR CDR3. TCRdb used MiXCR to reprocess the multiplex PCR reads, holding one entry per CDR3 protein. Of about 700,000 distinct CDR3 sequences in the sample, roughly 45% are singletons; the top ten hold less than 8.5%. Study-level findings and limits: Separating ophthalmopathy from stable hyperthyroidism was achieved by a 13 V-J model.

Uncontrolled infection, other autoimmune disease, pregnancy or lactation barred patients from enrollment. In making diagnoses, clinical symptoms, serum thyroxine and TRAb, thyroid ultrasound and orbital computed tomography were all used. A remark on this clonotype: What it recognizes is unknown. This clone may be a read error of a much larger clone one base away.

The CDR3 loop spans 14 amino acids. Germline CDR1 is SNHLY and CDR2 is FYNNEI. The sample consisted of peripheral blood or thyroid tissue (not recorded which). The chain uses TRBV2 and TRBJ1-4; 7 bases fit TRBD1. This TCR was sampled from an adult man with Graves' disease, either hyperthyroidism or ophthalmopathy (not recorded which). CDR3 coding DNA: TGTGCCAGCACCTTACTAGGACAGGATGAAAAACCGTTTTTT. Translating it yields CASTLLGQDEKPFF.